These T cell receptor beta chains were read from a single sample in a study of blood T cell repertoires in COVID-19. Here immunoSEQ multiplex PCR was the method, and the copy in TCRdb shows in-frame clones only, minus some. Of roughly 73,000 clones in the sample, about 88% were seen once. The specimen sequenced was peripheral blood. The receptors were sampled from a man aged 70-80 years with active COVID-19. CDR3s include the opening cysteine and the closing phenylalanine or tryptophan. A D gene is named only where the DNA matches it firmly. Clone size is not always given. Where it is, it says once, few, many or a class for expanded clones.

TRBJ2-7 NA once TRBV27 TGTGCCAGCAGTCCGGAGGGGGTGGTTAGCGGGCCCTACGAGCAGTACTTC CASSPEGVVSGPYEQYF
TRBJ1-5 NA few TRBV6-2/TRBV6-3 TGTGCCAGCAGTCGGGGGTTGGGGCCGTCCAGCAATCAGCCCCAGCATTTT CASSRGLGPSSNQPQHF
TRBJ2-3 NA NA TRBV3-1/TRBV3-2 TGTGCCAGCAGCCGAGCCCCCGGAGGGCCGATTGGGACAGATACGCAGTATTTT CASSRAPGGPIGTDTQYF
TRBJ2-1 TRBD2 NA TRBV5-4 TGTGCCAGCAGCTTGGGGGTAGCGGGAGGGGTTGAGCAGTTCTTC CASSLGVAGGVEQFF
TRBJ1-1 NA NA TRBV2 TGTGCCAGCCGAACAGGGAGGGTGGTGGACACTGAAGCTTTCTTT CASRTGRVVDTEAFF
TRBJ2-5 NA NA TRBV7-6 TGTGCCAGCAGCTTATTCGGGGAGACCCAGTACTTC CASSLFGETQYF
TRBJ2-3 TRBD2 NA TRBV7-2 TGTGCCAGCAGCCCGAGCGGGAGGGCCGGGGATACGCAGTATTTT CASSPSGRAGDTQYF
TRBJ2-5 NA NA TRBV7-9 TGTGCCAGCACTTCCGGACAGTACCAAGAGACCCAGTACTTC CASTSGQYQETQYF
TRBJ2-2 TRBD2 NA TRBV6-6 TGTGCCAGCAGTCCCGGGGTAGCGGGAGTCGGCACCGGGGAGCTGTTTTTT CASSPGVAGVGTGELFF
TRBJ1-1 NA NA TRBV18 TGTGCCAGCTCACCGCGGGGGCTGAACACTGAAGCTTTCTTT CASSPRGLNTEAFF
TRBJ2-5 TRBD2 NA TRBV30 TGTGCCTGGAAAGCGGGAATAGCGGGGACCCAAGAGACCCAGTACTTC CAWKAGIAGTQETQYF
TRBJ1-3 NA NA TRBV4-2 TGTGCCAGCAGCCAATGGGGGACTACTGGAAACACCATATATTTT CASSQWGTTGNTIYF
TRBJ2-7 TRBD2 NA TRBV7-2 TGTGCCAGCAGCCCTTTGGGTTCGAGCGGGACGGAGCAGTACTTC CASSPLGSSGTEQYF
TRBJ1-5 NA NA TRBV28 TGTGCCAGCAGTCCCCGGACTTGGCAGGGCAATCAGCCCCAGCATTTT CASSPRTWQGNQPQHF
TRBJ1-2 TRBD1 NA TRBV11-2 TGTGCCAGCAGCTCTGACAGGGGTTATGGCTACACCTTC CASSSDRGYGYTF
TRBJ2-5 TRBD2 NA TRBV19 TGTGCCAGTAGGGACGCGGGAGGGCCCCACCAAGAGACCCAGTACTTC CASRDAGGPHQETQYF
TRBJ2-3 NA NA TRBV4-2 TGTGCCAGCAGCCAAGGAGTTCCAGATACGCAGTATTTT CASSQGVPDTQYF